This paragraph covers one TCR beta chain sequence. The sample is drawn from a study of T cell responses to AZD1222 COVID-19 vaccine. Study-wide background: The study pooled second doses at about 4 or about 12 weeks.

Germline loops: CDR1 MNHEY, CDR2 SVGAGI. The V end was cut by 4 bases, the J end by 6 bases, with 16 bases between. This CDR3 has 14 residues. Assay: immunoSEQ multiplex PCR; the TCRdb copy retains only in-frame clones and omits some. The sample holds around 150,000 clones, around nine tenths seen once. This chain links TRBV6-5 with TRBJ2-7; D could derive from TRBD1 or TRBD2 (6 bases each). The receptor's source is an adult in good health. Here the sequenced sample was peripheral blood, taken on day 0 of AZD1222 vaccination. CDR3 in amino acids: CASSSGGVSGEQYF. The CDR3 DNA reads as TGTGCCAGCAGTTCCGGGGGCGTAAGTGGCGAGCAGTACTTC.